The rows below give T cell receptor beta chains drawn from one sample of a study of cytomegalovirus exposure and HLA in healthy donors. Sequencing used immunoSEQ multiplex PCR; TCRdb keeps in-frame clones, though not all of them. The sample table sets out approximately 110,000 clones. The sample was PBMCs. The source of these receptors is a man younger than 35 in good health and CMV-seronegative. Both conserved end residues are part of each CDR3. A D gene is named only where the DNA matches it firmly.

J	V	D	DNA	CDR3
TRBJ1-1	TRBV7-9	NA	TGTGCCAGCAGCTTAGCGGCGGGGCTGAACACTGAAGCTTTCTTT	CASSLAAGLNTEAFF
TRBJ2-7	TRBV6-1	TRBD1	TGTGCCAGCAGTGAAGGGACAGGATCTTCCTACGAGCAGTACTTC	CASSEGTGSSYEQYF
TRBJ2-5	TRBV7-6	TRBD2	TGTGCCAGCAGCCCCTTAGGGGCGGGGGGGCAAGAGACCCAGTACTTC	CASSPLGAGGQETQYF
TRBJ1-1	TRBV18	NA	TGTGCCAGCTCCCCCGCCACGCAACAGCTCAAGAACACTGAAGCTTTCTTT	CASSPATQQLKNTEAFF
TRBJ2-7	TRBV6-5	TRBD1	TGTGCCAGCAGTTACTCTGAAGGGGGCGGGTACGAGCAGTACTTC	CASSYSEGGGYEQYF
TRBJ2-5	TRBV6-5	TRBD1	TGTGCCAGCAGTTACTCACAGGGGATTGGGGAGACCCAGTACTTC	CASSYSQGIGETQYF
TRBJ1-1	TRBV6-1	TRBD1	TGTGCCAGCAGTCACAGGGGCGGGGAAACTGAAGCTTTCTTT	CASSHRGGETEAFF
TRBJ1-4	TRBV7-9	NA	TGTGCCAGCAGGGATCTACAGGTTGAATCAGAAAAACTGTTTTTT	CASRDLQVESEKLFF
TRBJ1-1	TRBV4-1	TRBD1	TGCGCCAGCAGCCAAGATGAGACAGGGGTGACTGAAGCTTTCTTT	CASSQDETGVTEAFF
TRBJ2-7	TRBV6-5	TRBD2	TGTGCCACGATGCCCGGGGGGGATGAACACGAGCAGTACTTC	CATMPGGDEHEQYF
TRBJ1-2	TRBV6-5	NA	TGTGCCAGCAGTCTGACAACTCACTATGGCTACACCTTC	CASSLTTHYGYTF
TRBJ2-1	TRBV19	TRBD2	TGTGCCAGTAGTATCGGGACTAGCGGGATGAATGAGCAGTTCTTC	CASSIGTSGMNEQFF
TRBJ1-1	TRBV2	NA	TGTGCCAGCAGTGTGGGTCAAGGGGGTGGGAACACTGAAGCTTTCTTT	CASSVGQGGGNTEAFF
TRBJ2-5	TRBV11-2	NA	TGTGCCAGCAGCTGGGGGCCCAAGCAGAGGGAGACCCAGTACTTC	CASSWGPKQRETQYF
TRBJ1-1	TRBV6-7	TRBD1	TGTGCCAGCAGCTTCAACGACAGGGAGGAGACTGAAGCTTTCTTT	CASSFNDREETEAFF
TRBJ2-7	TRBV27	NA	TGTGCCAGCAGCAAGGACACCAGCTACGAGCAGTACTTC	CASSKDTSYEQYF
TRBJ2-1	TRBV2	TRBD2	TGTGCCAGCAGCGAAACGGGACTAGCGGGAGTTTACAATGAGCAGTTCTTC	CASSETGLAGVYNEQFF
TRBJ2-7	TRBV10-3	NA	TGTGCCATCAGTCCTTCCACAGGGATCTCCTACGAGCAGTACTTC	CAISPSTGISYEQYF
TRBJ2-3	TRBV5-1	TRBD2	TGCGCCAGCAGCTTTAGCGGGGGGGCCGAGGATACGCAGTATTTT	CASSFSGGAEDTQYF
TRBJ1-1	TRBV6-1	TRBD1	TGTGCCAGCTCGGACAGGGCTGAAGCTTTCTTT	CASSDRAEAFF
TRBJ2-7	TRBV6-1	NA	TGTGCCAGCAGTATCACTAGTTCCTACGAGCAGTACTTC	CASSITSSYEQYF
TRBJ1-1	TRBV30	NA	TGTGCCTGGATTTTCGGGGTAGGTAACACTGAAGCTTTCTTT	CAWIFGVGNTEAFF
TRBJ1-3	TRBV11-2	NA	TGTGCCAGCAGCTCCTCCGCCGGGTCCTCTGGAAACACCATATATTTT	CASSSSAGSSGNTIYF
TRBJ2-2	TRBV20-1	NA	TGCAGTGCCAGGGACACCGGGGAGCTGTTTTTT	CSARDTGELFF
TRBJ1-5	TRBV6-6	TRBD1	TGTGCCAGCAGTTACCGGACAGGGGAATGGCCCCAGCATTTT	CASSYRTGEWPQHF
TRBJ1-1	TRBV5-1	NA	TGCGCCAGCAGCCCAGTCGACAGGAACACCGAAGCTTTCTTT	CASSPVDRNTEAFF
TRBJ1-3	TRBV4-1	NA	TGCGCCAGCAGCCAACTGACACTAGAGAGCTCTGGAAACACCATATATTTT	CASSQLTLESSGNTIYF
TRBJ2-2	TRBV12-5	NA	TGTGCTAGTGGTTTGCAGGCGAACACCGGGGAGCTGTTTTTT	CASGLQANTGELFF
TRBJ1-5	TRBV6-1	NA	TGTGCCAGCAGTGGTTCCCTCAAGACAGGTGGAAGCAATCAGCCCCAGCATTTT	CASSGSLKTGGSNQPQHF
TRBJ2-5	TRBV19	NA	TGTGCCAGTAGTCTGGAAAGTAGACAGAAGGGGACCCAGTACTTC	CASSLESRQKGTQYF
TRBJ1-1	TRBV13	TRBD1	TGTGCCAGCAGCTTAGGGACAGGGAAGACTGAAGCTTTCTTT	CASSLGTGKTEAFF
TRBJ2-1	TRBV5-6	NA	TGTGCCAGTCGACTTGCTAGCTCCTACAATGAGCAGTTCTTC	CASRLASSYNEQFF
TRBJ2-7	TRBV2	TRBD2	TGTGCCAGCAGGGGGACTAGAGCCTACGAGCAGTACTTC	CASRGTRAYEQYF
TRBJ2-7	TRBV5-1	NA	TGCGCCAGCAGCCTGGGACACGGAACGGACGAGCAGTACTTC	CASSLGHGTDEQYF
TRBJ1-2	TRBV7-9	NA	TGTGCCAGCAGAACGGGGGGACCAAACTATGGCTACACCTTC	CASRTGGPNYGYTF
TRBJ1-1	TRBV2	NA	TGTGCCAGCAGCGGTAATATCCTTGAAGCTTTCTTT	CASSGNILEAFF
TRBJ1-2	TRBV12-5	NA	TGTGCTAGTGGTACTGGACTTTATGGCTACACCTTC	CASGTGLYGYTF
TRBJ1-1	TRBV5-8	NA	TGTGCCAGCAGCAGGTATGGGGGCGGCACTGAAGCTTTCTTT	CASSRYGGGTEAFF
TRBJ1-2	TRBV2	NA	TGTGCCAGCCGTTTGACAGACATCTATGGCTACACCTTC	CASRLTDIYGYTF
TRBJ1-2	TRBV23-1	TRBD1	TGCGCCAGCAGTCTCTCCGGGACAGCGTTTCCTACTAACTATGGCTACACCTTC	CASSLSGTAFPTNYGYTF